Listed here are 28 T cell receptor beta chains from one sample, sequenced in a study of T-cell reconstitution after alpha-beta-depleted transplantation in children. For TCRbeta, the library was prepared with unique molecular identifiers. One entry per CDR3 protein, called by TCRdb with MiXCR from the PCR reads. Of fewer than 550,000 distinct CDR3 sequences listed, roughly an eighth are singletons. This specimen was PBMCs, mostly from graft donor cells, taken 180 days after TCRalphabeta/CD19-depleted stem cell transplant. These TCRs come from a female patient aged 2-10 years who had a stem cell transplant for aplastic anemia, so the T cells may come from the graft donor.

The chain carries TRBV7-8 and TRBJ2-3; D ambiguous. CDR1 SGHVS and CDR2 FQNEAQ come from the germline V gene. The CDR3 runs 15 residues. V was shortened by 4 bases and J by 0 bases, with 11 bases between the two germline ends. CDR3 loop: CASSSGWRSTDTQYF. The CDR3 coding sequence is TGTGCCAGCAGCTCAGGTTGGCGGAGCACAGATACGCAGTATTTT.

Concerning this clonotype: The conserved phenylalanine or tryptophan is not found at the CDR3 terminus, so this likely reflects a read error. The chain has TRBV10-1 and TRBJ2-7; 12 nucleotides align to TRBD2. V was pared by 6 bases and J by 5 bases, with 8 bases of the junction left unmatched. CDR3 length: 15 residues. Germline V gene lookup returns CDR1 WNHNN and CDR2 SYGVQD (reference sequence). CDR3 DNA sequence: TGCGCCAGCAGACCGACTAGCGGGAGCTGCAACGAGCAGTACCTC. Protein sequence: CASRPTSGSCNEQYL.

This clonotype showed up just a few times. V is TRBV11-2 and J is TRBJ2-6; 7 nucleotides line up with TRBD1. This CDR3 contains 16 residues. V trimming: 7 bases; J trimming: 2 bases; junction bases outside the gene matches: 8. Per germline, CDR1 SGHAT and CDR2 FQNNGV. CDR3 sequence reads: CASIRQGEPGANVLTF. In DNA form, the CDR3 reads TGTGCCAGCATAAGGCAGGGGGAGCCTGGGGCCAACGTCCTGACTTTC.

This rearrangement joins TRBV4-2 to TRBJ2-2, with 10 bases identical to TRBD2. V dropped 1 base and J dropped 5; count of bases not matched to a gene: 4. Germline V gene data show CDR1 as LGHNA and CDR2 as YNFKEQ. CDR3 size: 16 residues. The CDR3 loop reads CASSQVAGGGTGELFF. CDR3 bases: TGTGCCAGCAGCCAAGTAGCGGGAGGTGGGACCGGGGAGCTGTTTTTT.

This clonotype was counted at least ten times. This chain uses TRBV5-1 with TRBJ1-4, with D unclear. CDR3 length: 13 residues. The V end was cut by 4 bases, the J end by 4 bases, with 8 bases between. Germline CDR1 and CDR2: SGHRS and YFSETQ. CDR3 amino acids: CASSPRSNEKLFF. Here the CDR3 DNA reads TGCGCCAGCAGCCCCCGCAGTAATGAAAAACTGTTTTTT.

This clonotype has at least ten counts. The chain uses TRBV12-3 or TRBV12-4 and TRBJ2-5, with D possibly TRBD2 on 5 matching bases. V lost 3 bases and J lost 2, with 10 bases in between. The CDR3 sequence is 14 residues long. The CDR3 DNA follows: TGTGCCAGCAGTTTGGTGGGAGAGCAAGAGACCCAGTACTTC. Protein sequence: CASSLVGEQETQYF.

This clonotype has just a few counts. The V gene is TRBV7-2, the J gene TRBJ2-1; 9 bases are a match to TRBD2. This CDR3 comprises 16 residues. V was pared by 5 bases and J by 7 bases, with 12 bases of the junction left unmatched. The germline V gene encodes CDR1 SGHTA and CDR2 FQGNSA. The DNA of the CDR3 is TGTGCCAGCAGCCTCCGAGGAAGCGGGAGGCTGAATGAGCAGTTCTTC. Its translation: CASSLRGSGRLNEQFF. The variable domain in full, completed from reference TRBV7-2 and TRBJ2-1, reads GAGVSQSPSNKVTEKGKDVELRCDPISGHTALYWYRQSLGQGLEFLIYFQGNSAPDKSGLPSDRFSAERTGGSVSTLTIQRTQQEDSAVYLCASSLRGSGRLNEQFFGPGTRLTVL.

The CDR3 is CASSQLGLAGDEQFF. CDR3 nucleotides: TGTGCCAGCTCACAACTGGGACTAGCGGGAGATGAGCAGTTCTTC. The chain uses TRBV18 and TRBJ2-1; 14 bases align to TRBD2. Trimming cost V 4 bases and J 8 bases; bases outside gene matches: 4. CDR3 length: 15 amino acids. Looked up from germline, CDR1 is KGHSH and CDR2 is LQKENI.

This clonotype was recorded a few times. The chain combines TRBV24-1 with TRBJ2-1; 9 nucleotides line up with TRBD2. The CDR3 is made up of 17 amino acids. The V gene's germline CDR1 is KGHDR and CDR2 SFDVKD. J lost 9 bases, V lost 0 bases, and 11 bases had no gene match. The CDR3 nucleotides read TGTGCCACCAGTGATTTGCCTGGCGGGAGGGCCGGTGGTGAGCAGTTCTTC. The encoded protein is CATSDLPGGRAGGEQFF.

The V gene is TRBV20-1, the J gene TRBJ1-2, with D possibly TRBD1 on 5 matching bases. The V end lost 6 bases, the J end lost 7 bases, and 18 bases lay between the germline ends. The CDR3 consists of 13 residues. Germline loops: CDR1 DFQATT, CDR2 SNEGSKA (reference sequence). The CDR3 region has the DNA TGCAGTGCCCGTCCGGAGGGGCGGGGTGGCTACACCTTC. Translation: CSARPEGRGGYTF.

The CDR3: CASSLSARGDEQFF. The CDR3, as DNA: TGTGCCAGCAGTTTATCGGCCCGGGGGGATGAGCAGTTCTTC. The gene calls are TRBV27 and TRBJ2-1; 7 bases agree with TRBD2. CDR1 and CDR2 from the germline V gene are MNHEY and SMNVEV (reference sequence). The CDR3 runs to 14 residues. Trimming cost V 0 bases and J 8 bases; bases outside gene matches: 4.

This clonotype was observed a few times. This sequence joins TRBV9 and TRBJ2-4, with D perhaps TRBD1 or TRBD2 (5 bases each). The CDR3 length is 15 residues. CDR1 and CDR2 (germline): SGDLS, YYNGEE. Trimming took off 3 bases at V and 8 bases at J, with 18 bases between the two ends. The chain's CDR3 is CASSGVPGARDIQYF. The CDR3 DNA reads TGTGCCAGCAGCGGGGTCCCCGGGGCTCGGGACATTCAGTACTTC.

This clonotype was detected a few times. The chain uses TRBV20-1 and TRBJ2-7; 9 positions agree with TRBD2. This CDR3 region has 14 residues. The J segment lost 3 bases and the V segment lost 6 bases, leaving 9 bases of the junction unmatched. Looked up from germline, CDR1 is DFQATT and CDR2 is SNEGSKA (reference sequence). The CDR3 loop reads CSAARLAALYEQYF. The CDR3 region has the DNA TGCAGTGCCGCTAGACTAGCGGCACTCTACGAGCAGTACTTC.

This clonotype was seen a handful of times. The V and J genes are TRBV24-1 and TRBJ2-1; tentatively, D is TRBD2 (6 bases). Germline V gene data show CDR1 as KGHDR and CDR2 as SFDVKD. The CDR3 runs 14 residues. The V end lost 7 bases, the J end lost 8 bases, and 17 bases lay between the germline ends. The CDR3 spells CATSPRDFAYEQFF. The CDR3 nucleotides read TGTGCCACCAGCCCACGGGACTTTGCGTATGAGCAGTTCTTC.

J is TRBJ2-2 and V is TRBV7-8; TRBD2 might be the D (6 bases). CDR3 length equals 15 residues. The germline V gene has CDR1 SGHVS and CDR2 FQNEAQ. V was shortened by 6 bases and J by 9 bases, with 20 bases between the two germline ends. CDR3 DNA sequence: TGTGCCAGCAGGCCGACGCGGGGAGAACGGCGGGAGCTGTTTTTT. This gives the protein CASRPTRGERRELFF.

The V gene is TRBV7-9, the J gene TRBJ2-5; possibly TRBD1 for D (6 bases). Germline assignment: CDR1 SEHNR and CDR2 FQNEAQ (reference sequence). V was clipped by 3 bases and J by 3 bases, with 8 bases between them. The CDR3 is made up of 13 amino acids. CDR3 sequence: CASSFRGEETQYF. The CDR3 bases are TGTGCCAGCAGCTTCAGGGGAGAAGAGACCCAGTACTTC.

The gene calls are TRBV29-1 and TRBJ2-7; D might be TRBD2 (6 bases). Between the trimmed V and J ends, which lost 3 bases and 1 base, there was a span of 13 bases. This CDR3 is built from 14 residues. From germline, CDR1 is SQVTM and CDR2 ANQGSEA. CDR3 bases: TGCAGCGTTGAGTTACGGGAGAGATCCTACGAGCAGTACTTC. Amino acids: CSVELRERSYEQYF.

This clonotype was counted between two and nine times. The chain uses TRBV12-3 or TRBV12-4 and TRBJ1-2; D not certain. The CDR3 is 12 amino acids. Trimming took off 7 bases at V and 12 bases at J, with 18 bases between the two ends. CDR3 sequence (DNA): TGTGCCAGCACCACGGGTCCTGCCCTCCACACCTTC. Its translation is CASTTGPALHTF.

This clonotype has a handful of counts. This chain joins TRBV6-1 and TRBJ2-3; 13 bases agree with TRBD2. V lost 7 bases, J lost 5 bases, and 9 bases stayed unmatched. CDR3 size: 16 residues. The germline gives CDR1 MNHNS, CDR2 SASEGT. The CDR3: CASTPGLAGIVDTQYF. The CDR3 DNA reads TGTGCCAGCACCCCGGGACTAGCGGGAATAGTAGATACGCAGTATTTT.

This rearrangement joins TRBV7-3 to TRBJ1-1; D remains unclear. Germline loops: CDR1 SGHTA, CDR2 FQGTGA. This CDR3 is built from 13 residues. Trimming took off 2 bases at V and 3 bases at J, with 7 bases between the two ends. DNA of the CDR3: TGTGCCAGCAGCTTATTAGCAGACACTGAAGCTTTCTTT. Translation: CASSLLADTEAFF.

This clonotype was picked up a small number of times. The CDR3 region has the DNA TGTGCCAGCAGTTTTCTACGTAGGGACAGGGGTCCAGATACGCAGTATTTT. Translated: CASSFLRRDRGPDTQYF. The chain is built from TRBV27 and TRBJ2-3, with 10 bases identical to TRBD1. Losses at the gene ends were 3 bases for V and 4 bases for J; bases not matched to a gene: 10. Germline values: CDR1 MNHEY, CDR2 SMNVEV (reference sequence). The length of the CDR3 is 17 residues.

A few counts support this clonotype. The chain couples TRBV9 to TRBJ2-3; D uncertain. The V end was cut by 0 bases, the J end by 0 bases, with 5 bases between. Germline-derived CDR1 and CDR2 are SGDLS and YYNGEE. This CDR3 has 14 amino acids. CDR3: CASSVDASTDTQYF. The CDR3 DNA is TGTGCCAGCAGCGTAGATGCTAGCACAGATACGCAGTATTTT.

This clonotype appeared a few times. The chain couples TRBV15 to TRBJ2-4; weak D call: TRBD2 (5 bases). CDR1 and CDR2 from the germline V gene are LNHNV and YYDKDF (reference sequence). The CDR3 has 18 residues. V was clipped by 0 bases and J by 0 bases, with 15 bases between them. The CDR3: CATSRDRGLVIAKNIQYF. The CDR3 nucleotides read TGTGCCACCAGCAGAGATCGTGGACTTGTAATAGCCAAAAACATTCAGTACTTC.

The chain recombines TRBV19 with TRBJ1-5, with D maybe TRBD1 (6 bases). The CDR3 runs 15 residues. V was clipped by 3 bases and J by 4 bases, with 13 bases between them. CDR1 and CDR2 from the germline V gene are LNHDA and SQIVND (reference sequence). Here the CDR3 reads CASSMGGAPNQPQHF. CDR3 DNA sequence: TGTGCCAGTAGTATGGGGGGGGCTCCTAATCAGCCCCAGCATTTT.

This clonotype has a handful of counts. V gene TRBV18 combines with J gene TRBJ2-5; 10 bases agree with TRBD2. The CDR3 runs 18 residues. From germline, CDR1 is KGHSH and CDR2 LQKENI. Unmatched junction bases numbered 18, after V lost 4 bases and J lost 7 bases. The CDR3 here is CASSLTARGTSVEGTQYF. The CDR3 coding sequence is TGTGCCAGCTCACTCACCGCGAGGGGGACTAGCGTTGAAGGGACCCAGTACTTC.

This clonotype was observed many times. The J gene is TRBJ2-3, the V gene TRBV7-2, with 9 bases aligning to TRBD2. This CDR3 spans 14 amino acids. From germline, CDR1 is SGHTA and CDR2 FQGNSA. J gave up 3 bases and V 3 bases, and 1 base lay outside the gene matches. CDR3 in DNA: TGTGCCAGCAGCTTCAGCGGGAGGACAGATACGCAGTATTTT. Translated, it gives CASSFSGRTDTQYF.

This chain uses TRBV7-2 with TRBJ2-7; maybe TRBD1 (6 bases). With 5 bases removed from V and 5 bases from J, the gap between germline ends came to 19 bases. Germline CDR1 and CDR2: SGHTA and FQGNSA. This CDR3 is 15 amino acids long. CDR3 bases: TGTGCCAGCAGCGGTCTGGGACAAATCAGAGACGAGCAGTACTTC. The encoded protein is CASSGLGQIRDEQYF.

The chain combines TRBV28 with TRBJ2-5, with 7 bases lining up with TRBD1. Germline trimming cut 5 bases from V and 2 bases from J; bases unmatched to any gene: 8. This CDR3 is 15 amino acids long. Germline-derived CDR1 and CDR2 are MDHEN and SYDVKM. The CDR3 nucleotides are TGTGCCAGCAGTGTCCCCGGGACAGCTCAAGAGACCCAGTACTTC. It translates to CASSVPGTAQETQYF.